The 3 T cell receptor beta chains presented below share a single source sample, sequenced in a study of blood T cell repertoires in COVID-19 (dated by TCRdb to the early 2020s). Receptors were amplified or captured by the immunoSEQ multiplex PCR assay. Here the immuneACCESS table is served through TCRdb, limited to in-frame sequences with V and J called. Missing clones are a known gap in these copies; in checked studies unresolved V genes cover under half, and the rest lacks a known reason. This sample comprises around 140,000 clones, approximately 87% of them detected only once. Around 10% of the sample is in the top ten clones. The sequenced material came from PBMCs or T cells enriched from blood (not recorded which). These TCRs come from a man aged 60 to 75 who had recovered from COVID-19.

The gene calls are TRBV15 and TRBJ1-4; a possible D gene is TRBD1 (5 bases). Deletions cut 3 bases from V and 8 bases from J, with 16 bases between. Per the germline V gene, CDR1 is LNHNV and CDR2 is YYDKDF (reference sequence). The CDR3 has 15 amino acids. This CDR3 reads CATSSGSRESEKLFF. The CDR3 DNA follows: TGTGCCACCAGCAGCGGGAGCAGGGAGAGCGAAAAACTGTTTTTT. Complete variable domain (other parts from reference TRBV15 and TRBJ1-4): DAMVIQNPRYQVTQFGKPVTLSCSQTLNHNVMYWYQQKSSQAPKLLFHYYDKDFNNEADTPDNFQSRRPNTSFCFLDIRSPGLGDTAMYLCATSSGSRESEKLFFGSGTQLSVL.

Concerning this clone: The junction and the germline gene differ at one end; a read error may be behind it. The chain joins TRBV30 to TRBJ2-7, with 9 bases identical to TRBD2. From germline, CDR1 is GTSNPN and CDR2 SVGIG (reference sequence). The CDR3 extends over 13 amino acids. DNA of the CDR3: TGTGCCTGGACCCCGAATGGGGTAGCGGGAGCTGTCTTC. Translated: CAWTPNGVAGAVF.

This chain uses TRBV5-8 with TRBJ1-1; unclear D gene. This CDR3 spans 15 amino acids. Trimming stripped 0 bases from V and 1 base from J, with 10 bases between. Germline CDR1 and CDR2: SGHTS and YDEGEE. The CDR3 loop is CASSLAGGRNTEAFF. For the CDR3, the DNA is TGTGCCAGCAGCTTGGCTGGCGGGAGGAACACTGAAGCTTTCTTT.